The rows below give T cell receptor beta chains drawn from one sample of a study of shared clonotypes between healthy human individuals. The table came from immunoSEQ multiplex PCR; TCRdb's copy has only in-frame clones and leaves some out. The top ten clones hold approximately 1% of a sample with under 2,000,000 clones, roughly 95% of them seen once. Sequences were obtained from naive CD8+ T cells sorted from blood. The origin of the receptors is a man aged 18 to 35 in good health. The CDR3 runs from the conserved cysteine through the conserved F or W. The D gene is left open where the match is weak. Clone size is shown for a subset of rows, as once, few, many or a class of expanded clone.

d_call	clone_size	v_call	j_call	cdr3_length	cdr3_nt	cdr3_aa
.	.	TRBV25-1	TRBJ2-1	10	TGTGCCAGCGAGGGGGAGGGACAGTTCTTC	CASEGEGQFF
.	.	TRBV7-9	TRBJ2-1	14	TGTGCCAGCAGCTTATCGTCAGACCTCAATGAGCAGTTCTTC	CASSLSSDLNEQFF
.	.	TRBV7-8	TRBJ1-5	16	TGTGCCAGCAGCTTAGATGTCAGGGTAGGCAATCAGCCCCAGCATTTT	CASSLDVRVGNQPQHF
TRBD1	once	TRBV2	TRBJ2-7	16	TGTGCCAGCAGTGAGATACCAGGGACAGAATACTACGAGCAGTACTTC	CASSEIPGTEYYEQYF
.	once	TRBV27	TRBJ2-7	13	TGTGCCAGCAGTTTATCACTAGCTTTCGAGCAGTACTTC	CASSLSLAFEQYF
.	.	TRBV7-9	TRBJ1-2	13	TGTGCCAGCAGCTTAGGGCCGATCTATGGCTACACCTTC	CASSLGPIYGYTF
.	.	TRBV28	TRBJ2-7	17	TGTGCCAGCAGTCCCCTCCCTGGCGGGCAGCCCTTCCACGAGCAGTACTTC	CASSPLPGGQPFHEQYF
TRBD1	.	TRBV11-2	TRBJ1-4	18	TGTGCCAGCAGCTACTACAGGGGACAGGGGTCAGGGGATGAAAAACTGTTTTTT	CASSYYRGQGSGDEKLFF
.	.	TRBV4-3	TRBJ2-1	17	TGCGCCAGCAGCCAAGACGGCGGGACAGACGGGTTGAATGAGCAGTTCTTC	CASSQDGGTDGLNEQFF
.	.	TRBV2	TRBJ2-3	14	TGTGCCAGCAGTGATGGGTCGGTCACAGATACGCAGTATTTT	CASSDGSVTDTQYF
.	once	TRBV5-1	TRBJ2-1	12	TGCGCCAGCAGCTCCATAAGGGATGAGCAGTTCTTC	CASSSIRDEQFF
.	few	TRBV6-5	TRBJ2-1	11	TGTGCCAGCAGTTACTTGGATGAGCAGTTCTTC	CASSYLDEQFF
TRBD1	once	TRBV27	TRBJ2-2	13	TGTGCCAGCAGGGTGACAGGGACCGGGGAGCTGTTTTTT	CASRVTGTGELFF
TRBD2	once	TRBV30	TRBJ2-5	14	TGTGCCTGGACACTAGCGGGATTACAAGAGACCCAGTACTTC	CAWTLAGLQETQYF
TRBD2	.	TRBV4-3	TRBJ2-1	18	TGCGCCAGCAGCCAAGATCGCGGGACTAGTGTTATCTACAATGAGCAGTTCTTC	CASSQDRGTSVIYNEQFF
TRBD1	.	TRBV4-3	TRBJ2-1	15	TGCGCCAGCAGCCAAGACGGGACAGAAAACAATGAGCAGTTCTTC	CASSQDGTENNEQFF
.	.	TRBV28	TRBJ2-5	15	TGTGCCAGCAGTTTCCGGGGACTTCTCCAAGAGACCCAGTACTTC	CASSFRGLLQETQYF